A single sample is the source of the 17 T cell receptor beta chains below, sequenced in a study of cytotoxic CD8 clonotypes in ibrutinib-treated CLL. Libraries were prepared by immunoSEQ multiplex PCR; TCRdb keeps only in-frame clonotypes and omits some of them. Among over 200,000 clones listed, 75% to 85% were seen once. Sequenced material: PBMCs, taken after 12 months of ibrutinib treatment. These receptors all come from a human donor with chronic lymphocytic leukemia.

The CDR3 loop is CASSARQNPYEQYF. As DNA, the CDR3 is TGTGCCAGCAGCGCCCGACAGAACCCCTACGAGCAGTACTTC. The chain joins TRBV9 to TRBJ2-7, with D perhaps TRBD1 (5 bases). The germline V gene encodes CDR1 SGDLS and CDR2 YYNGEE. Trimming left V 3 bases short and J 2 bases short, with 12 bases between. The CDR3 spans 14 residues.

The J gene is TRBJ1-2, the V gene TRBV4-1; TRBD1 might be the D (5 bases). Germline V CDR1 and CDR2: MGHRA, YSYEKL. Trimming left V 1 base short and J 4 bases short, with 13 bases between. CDR3 length: 15 residues. The CDR3 spells CASSQVPQGGYGYTF. The CDR3 coding sequence is TGCGCCAGCAGCCAAGTCCCCCAGGGAGGCTATGGCTACACCTTC.

This chain links TRBV30 with TRBJ1-1, with D unclear. Per the germline V gene, CDR1 is GTSNPN and CDR2 is SVGIG (reference sequence). This CDR3 spans 11 amino acids. V was pared by 3 bases and J by 10 bases, with 12 bases between. CDR3 sequence: CAWSPLGAAFF. DNA of the CDR3: TGTGCCTGGAGCCCTCTGGGTGCAGCTTTCTTT.

The sample holds one count of this clone. This sequence joins TRBV7-6 and TRBJ2-7; D perhaps matches TRBD2 (6 bases). This CDR3 region has 12 residues. CDR1 SGHVS and CDR2 FNYEAQ come from the germline V gene. V gave up 5 bases and J gave up 7 bases, with 12 bases separating them. CDR3 DNA: TGTGCCAGCAGCCCGGGACTTCTGGAGCAGTACTTC. Protein: CASSPGLLEQYF. Full variable domain (rest looked up from reference TRBV7-6 and TRBJ2-7): GAGVSQSPRYKVTKRGQDVALRCDPISGHVSLYWYRQALGQGPEFLTYFNYEAQQDKSGLPNDRFSAERPEGSISTLTIQRTEQRDSAMYRCASSPGLLEQYFGPGTRLTVT.

The chain joins TRBV5-1 to TRBJ2-5; TRBD1 aligns across 7 bases. The germline gives CDR1 SGHRS, CDR2 YFSETQ. The length of the CDR3 is 16 residues. After removal of 4 bases from V and 2 bases from J, the junction contained 11 bases not matched to a gene. Written as DNA, the CDR3 is TGCGCCAGCAGCCCGATCGACAGACAGGGTCAAGAGACCCAGTACTTC. Its translation is CASSPIDRQGQETQYF.

The chain joins TRBV27 to TRBJ2-7; D possibly uses TRBD1 or TRBD2 (5 bases each). Germline values: CDR1 MNHEY, CDR2 SMNVEV (reference sequence). The V gene lost 4 bases and the J gene lost 0 bases, with 13 bases spanning the gap. The length of the CDR3 is 15 residues. The CDR3 region is CASSSAGTDSYEQYF. As DNA, the CDR3 is TGTGCCAGCAGTTCCGCCGGGACGGACTCCTACGAGCAGTACTTC.

The chain recombines TRBV5-1 with TRBJ2-5, with unresolved D. Trimming removed 0 bases at V and 1 base at J, with 10 bases between. Germline V lookup: CDR1 SGHRS, CDR2 YFSETQ. There are 15 residues in the CDR3. The CDR3 sequence is CASSLGLAFQETQYF. CDR3 nucleotides: TGCGCCAGCAGCTTGGGTCTGGCGTTCCAAGAGACCCAGTACTTC.

The V and J genes are TRBV20-1 and TRBJ2-5; the D gene is possibly TRBD2 (5 bases). Trimming pared 7 bases from V and 1 base from J, leaving 7 bases between. CDR1 and CDR2 from the germline V gene are DFQATT and SNEGSKA (reference sequence). The CDR3 is 11 residues long. CDR3 coding DNA: TGCAGTGGAGCGGCCCAAGAGACCCAGTACTTC. Translated, it gives CSGAAQETQYF.

This chain connects TRBV4-1 to TRBJ2-1; the match to TRBD2 covers 11 bases. The germline V gene encodes CDR1 MGHRA and CDR2 YSYEKL. The V and J ends lost 3 bases and 5 bases, in that order; junction bases with no gene match: 9. The CDR3 totals 17 residues. This chain's CDR3 is CASSHPSTSGSNNEQFF. The CDR3 DNA sequence: TGCGCCAGCAGCCACCCTTCAACTAGCGGGAGTAACAATGAGCAGTTCTTC.

The V and J genes are TRBV7-2 and TRBJ1-1; perhaps TRBD1 as D (5 bases). There are 13 residues in the CDR3. From germline, CDR1 is SGHTA and CDR2 FQGNSA. The V end lost 4 bases, the J end lost 6 bases, and 12 bases lay between the germline ends. The CDR3 DNA sequence: TGTGCCAGCAGCTCGGGGGTGTATGCTGAAGCTTTCTTT. The encoded protein is CASSSGVYAEAFF.

The chain carries TRBV27 and TRBJ1-5, with 8 bases fitting TRBD1. The CDR3 loop spans 15 amino acids. The V and J ends lost 5 bases and 4 bases, in that order; junction bases with no gene match: 7. Germline-derived CDR1 and CDR2 are MNHEY and SMNVEV (reference sequence). CDR3 residues: CASSPGTGWNQPQHF. The CDR3 DNA is TGTGCCAGCAGTCCAGGGACAGGATGGAATCAGCCCCAGCATTTT.

This chain links TRBV4-1 with TRBJ2-1; the match to TRBD2 covers 9 bases. Trimming took 0 bases from V and 2 from J; bases not matched to a gene: 5. CDR3 length equals 17 residues. Germline V gives CDR1 MGHRA, CDR2 YSYEKL. In DNA form, the CDR3 reads TGCGCCAGCAGCCAAGATCGTAGCGGGGGCCCCTACAATGAGCAGTTCTTC. Residues: CASSQDRSGGPYNEQFF.

V usage is TRBV5-1 and J usage is TRBJ2-2; D tentatively reads TRBD1 or TRBD2 (5 bases each). V lost 0 bases, J lost 5 bases, and 14 bases lay in between. The CDR3 contains 16 residues. CDR1 is SGHRS and CDR2 is YFSETQ in the germline V gene. This CDR3 is CASSLARGVKTGELFF. For the CDR3, the DNA is TGCGCCAGCAGCTTGGCGAGGGGCGTCAAAACCGGGGAGCTGTTTTTT.

The chain has TRBV9 and TRBJ2-2; D is perhaps TRBD1 or TRBD2 (5 bases each). Germline V gene lookup returns CDR1 SGDLS and CDR2 YYNGEE. The V end lost 3 bases, the J end lost 4 bases, and 19 bases lay between the germline ends. The CDR3 spans 17 residues. As DNA, the CDR3 is TGTGCCAGCAGCGCCCGGACCGGGACCGCGGGCACCGGGGAGCTGTTTTTT. Translated, it gives CASSARTGTAGTGELFF.

The chain uses TRBV6-1 and TRBJ1-5; D is uncertain. CDR3 length: 16 residues. The V end lost 4 bases, the J end lost 1 base, and 14 bases lay between the germline ends. Germline values: CDR1 MNHNS, CDR2 SASEGT. CDR3 in amino acids: CASSAPGGPSNQPQHF. The CDR3 DNA is TGTGCCAGCAGTGCCCCGGGAGGGCCCAGCAATCAGCCCCAGCATTTT.

In regard to this clone: The same CDR3 is also encoded by other DNA sequences in this sample. This sequence joins TRBV20-1 and TRBJ1-1; D uncertain. The CDR3 spans 10 residues. Germline lookup yields CDR1 DFQATT and CDR2 SNEGSKA (reference sequence). The CDR3 nucleotides are TGCAGCGCCAGAGACATTGGAGCTTTCTTT. Encoded protein: CSARDIGAFF.

V and J are TRBV6-1 and TRBJ2-7; D may match TRBD1 or TRBD2 (6 bases each). The V gene's germline CDR1 is MNHNS and CDR2 SASEGT. V gave up 4 bases and J gave up 6 bases, with 19 bases separating them. The CDR3 extends over 15 amino acids. CDR3 protein: CASSAPGAGEGEQYF. The CDR3 region has the DNA TGTGCCAGCAGTGCCCCGGGGGCCGGGGAAGGCGAGCAGTACTTC.